Listed below are T cell receptor beta chains from one sample, sequenced in a study of T cell responses to AZD1222 COVID-19 vaccine. The protocol was immunoSEQ multiplex PCR, while the TCRdb copy is restricted to in-frame clones and leaves out a portion. The table has roughly 110,000 clones, roughly 85% seen once. The input for sequencing was peripheral blood, taken 28 days after the second AZD1222 dose. All receptors come from an adult who received the AZD1222 COVID-19 vaccine. Both conserved end residues are part of each CDR3. The D gene is left open where the match is weak. Not every row has a clone size; where given, it reads once, few, many or a size class.

length	D	V	J	size	DNA	CDR3
12	TRBD1	TRBV7-6	TRBJ1-2	.	TGTGCCAGCAGCTGGACAGGGGGGGACTACACCTTC	CASSWTGGDYTF
16	TRBD1	TRBV10-1	TRBJ2-7	.	TGCGCCAGCAGCCCTACCACAGGGGGCTACGGCTACGAGCAGTACTTC	CASSPTTGGYGYEQYF
15	TRBD1	TRBV5-1	TRBJ2-3	.	TGCGCCAGCAGCTTGGGACAGGGGGCGCCGGATACGCAGTATTTT	CASSLGQGAPDTQYF
12	.	TRBV12-3/TRBV12-4	TRBJ2-7	.	TGTGCCAGCAGTTTAGACAGTAGGGAGCAGTACTTC	CASSLDSREQYF
15	.	TRBV6-5	TRBJ1-5	once	TGTGCCAGCAGCCAAGGACAGTATAGCAATCAGCCCCAGCATTTT	CASSQGQYSNQPQHF
16	TRBD1	TRBV4-1	TRBJ2-5	.	TGCGCCAGCAGCCACACGACAGGGGGCGGGAAGGAGACCCAGTACTTC	CASSHTTGGGKETQYF
16	.	TRBV18	TRBJ2-1	.	TGTGCCAGCTCACCCGATACATCTATCTCCTACAATGAGCAGTTCTTC	CASSPDTSISYNEQFF
13	.	TRBV5-6	TRBJ2-2	.	TGTGCCAGCAGCTTGGACAACACCGGGGAGCTGTTTTTT	CASSLDNTGELFF
17	TRBD1	TRBV3-1/TRBV3-2	TRBJ1-2	.	TGTGCCAGCAGCCAAGAGGGACAGGGGCCATCTAACTATGGCTACACCTTC	CASSQEGQGPSNYGYTF
15	TRBD2	TRBV5-4	TRBJ2-3	.	TGTGCCAGCAGCCCGGGGGGTACGAGCACAGATACGCAGTATTTT	CASSPGGTSTDTQYF
15	.	TRBV7-9	TRBJ2-2	.	TGTGCCAGCAGCGTCAAGGGCCCCAACACCGGGGAGCTGTTTTTT	CASSVKGPNTGELFF
15	.	TRBV9	TRBJ2-2	.	TGTGCCAGCAGCGTAGCTCAAGGGTCACCCGGGGAGCTGTTTTTT	CASSVAQGSPGELFF
14	.	TRBV4-3	TRBJ2-7	.	TGCGCCAGCAGCCAAGATCATCCCGGTTACGAGCAGTACTTC	CASSQDHPGYEQYF
14	TRBD1	TRBV28	TRBJ2-2	.	TGTGCCAGCAGGACAGGGGTGGAAACCGGGGAGCTGTTTTTT	CASRTGVETGELFF
15	TRBD1	TRBV28	TRBJ1-5	once	TGTGCCAGTCACAGCGCAGGGGGTCGCAATCAGCCCCAGCATTTT	CASHSAGGRNQPQHF
15	TRBD1	TRBV3-1/TRBV3-2	TRBJ1-4	.	TGTGCCAGCAGCCTGCTACAGGGGGGTGACGAAAAACTGTTTTTT	CASSLLQGGDEKLFF
17	.	TRBV4-2	TRBJ2-3	.	TGTGCCAGCAGCCAAGAGAGGCTAGGCAGAGGCACAGATACGCAGTATTTT	CASSQERLGRGTDTQYF
14	.	TRBV3-1/TRBV3-2	TRBJ2-7	few	TGTGCCAGCAGCCAGAAGGGCGCCTCCTACGAGCAGTACTTC	CASSQKGASYEQYF
14	.	TRBV27	TRBJ1-6	.	TGTGCCAGCAGTTTAATCGGGGATAATTCACCCCTCCACTTT	CASSLIGDNSPLHF
15	.	TRBV28	TRBJ1-3	.	TGTGCCAGCACCTTGGGACGGATTTCTGGAAACACCATATATTTT	CASTLGRISGNTIYF
18	TRBD2	TRBV7-2	TRBJ2-3	once	TGTGCCAGCAGCTTAGTTGCCGCGCGGGGGGTGGGCACAGATACGCAGTATTTT	CASSLVAARGVGTDTQYF
15	.	TRBV5-6	TRBJ2-2	.	TGTGCCAGCAGCTTGGACAGTCGGAGGCCCGGGGAGCTGTTTTTT	CASSLDSRRPGELFF
13	.	TRBV7-3	TRBJ2-1	.	TGTGCCAGCAGCTCCCGACGCCTCGCAGGACAGTTCTTC	CASSSRRLAGQFF
15	.	TRBV4-3	TRBJ1-5	.	TGCGCCAGCAGCCAAGATTCCCAGGGCTTTGGGCCCCAGCATTTT	CASSQDSQGFGPQHF
15	TRBD1	TRBV9	TRBJ1-1	.	TGTGCCAGCAGCGCCTTCGGACAGGGTGGTGCTGAAGCTTTCTTT	CASSAFGQGGAEAFF
11	.	TRBV19	TRBJ1-3	.	TGTGCCAGTACCCTCCGGGGGGCCATATATTTT	CASTLRGAIYF
14	.	TRBV4-3	TRBJ1-3	.	TGCGCCAGCAGCCCCCAAATCTCTGGAAACACCATATATTTT	CASSPQISGNTIYF
13	.	TRBV19	TRBJ2-7	.	TGTGCCAGGCCCTCGGGACTCGCGGTTGAGCAGTACTTC	CARPSGLAVEQYF
16	.	TRBV7-8	TRBJ2-3	.	TGTGCCAGCAGCAGGACACTGTTCGGGAGCACAGATACGCAGTATTTT	CASSRTLFGSTDTQYF
15	.	TRBV28	TRBJ1-3	.	TGTGCCAGCAGTACCGGGACACATACTGGAAACACCATATATTTT	CASSTGTHTGNTIYF
14	.	TRBV6-5	TRBJ1-4	.	TGTGCCAGCAGCGGCTGGGACCAAAATGAAAAACTGTTTTTT	CASSGWDQNEKLFF
16	TRBD1	TRBV27	TRBJ2-7	.	TGTGCCAGCGGAACCCAAGACCGGGACAGGGTCTACGAGCAGTACTTC	CASGTQDRDRVYEQYF
15	.	TRBV27	TRBJ1-1	.	TGTGCCAGCAGTCCCAGGGTTAAAGTGAGCACTGAAGCTTTCTTT	CASSPRVKVSTEAFF
13	TRBD1	TRBV29-1	TRBJ2-7	.	TGCAGCGTACCGGGACAGGGGTGCTACGAGCAGTACTTC	CSVPGQGCYEQYF
17	TRBD2	TRBV4-3	TRBJ2-5	.	TGCGCCAGCAGCCTAGGGACTAGCGGGACGTACCAAGAGACCCAGTACTTC	CASSLGTSGTYQETQYF
15	.	TRBV5-1	TRBJ2-2	.	TGCGCCAGCAGTGTGACCCGCCCGAACACCGGGGAGCTGTTTTTT	CASSVTRPNTGELFF
17	.	TRBV7-2	TRBJ1-3	.	TGTGCCAGCAGCTTAGGTTTGCTCCTGAGCTCTGGAAACACCATATATTTT	CASSLGLLLSSGNTIYF
15	.	TRBV10-3	TRBJ1-6	.	TGTGCCATCAGTGATCCGGGACGGGGGAATTCACCCCTCCACTTT	CAISDPGRGNSPLHF
13	.	TRBV20-1	TRBJ1-2	.	TGCAGTGCTAGTACAATAAACAGGGATGGCTACACCTTC	CSASTINRDGYTF
14	.	TRBV5-5	TRBJ2-7	.	TGTGCCAGCAGCTTACCCGACACCTCGGGCGAGCAGTACTTC	CASSLPDTSGEQYF
15	.	TRBV5-1	TRBJ2-3	.	TGCGCCAGCAGCTTGGAAGGCAGATTCACAGATACGCAGTATTTT	CASSLEGRFTDTQYF
14	.	TRBV10-3	TRBJ1-2	few	TGTGCCACCACGCGAGGGACCGATCTCTATGGCTACACCTTC	CATTRGTDLYGYTF
17	TRBD2	TRBV3-1/TRBV3-2	TRBJ2-7	.	TGTGCCAGCAGCCAAGGGGTAGCTAGCGGGGGCTCCTACGAGCAGTACTTC	CASSQGVASGGSYEQYF
15	TRBD1	TRBV4-1	TRBJ1-5	few	TGCGCCAGCAGCCAAGAGACAGGGATCGATCAGCCCCAGCATTTT	CASSQETGIDQPQHF
11	TRBD2	TRBV20-1	TRBJ2-3	once	TGCAGTGCTAGAGAGGGACTAGCGGGGGGTTTT	CSAREGLAGGF
13	.	TRBV27	TRBJ1-2	.	TGTGCCAGCAGTAGGGGGGGGAACTATGGCTACACCTTC	CASSRGGNYGYTF
13	TRBD2	TRBV2	TRBJ2-7	.	TGTGCCAGCAGTGGGGAGGGCGTTGGGGAGCAGTACTTC	CASSGEGVGEQYF
15	.	TRBV19	TRBJ1-2	.	TGTGCCAGTAGTATAGTCCTAGGAGGAAACTATGGCTACACCTTC	CASSIVLGGNYGYTF
17	TRBD2	TRBV9	TRBJ2-7	.	TGTGCCAGCAGCGTAGGGGTGGCGGGACTAGCGGACTACGAGCAGTACTTC	CASSVGVAGLADYEQYF
12	.	TRBV4-2	TRBJ2-3	.	TGTGCCAGCAGCCAAGTAGGAAGGGGCGTGAACTTT	CASSQVGRGVNF
14	.	TRBV6-5	TRBJ2-2	once	TGTGCCAGCAGTTACTCCCCAACGACCGGGGAGCTGTTTTTT	CASSYSPTTGELFF
13	.	TRBV18	TRBJ1-2	.	TGTGCCAGCTCACCCGACAGTAACTATGGCTACACCTTC	CASSPDSNYGYTF
13	.	TRBV4-2	TRBJ2-3	.	TGTGCCAGCAGCGCCGGACGGGGGACCGAGCAGTATTTT	CASSAGRGTEQYF
15	TRBD2	TRBV7-8	TRBJ2-2	.	TGTGCCAGCAGCTTCCGCCGGGGGGGCGCCGGGGAGCTGTTTTTT	CASSFRRGGAGELFF
20	TRBD1	TRBV28	TRBJ2-1	.	TGTGCCAGCAGTTTAACCTATGGACAGGGGTACGGTCGGTCCTACAATGAGCAGTTCTTC	CASSLTYGQGYGRSYNEQFF
13	TRBD1	TRBV9	TRBJ1-1	.	TGTGCCAGCAGCGCACAGGGGGACACTGAAGCTTTCTTT	CASSAQGDTEAFF
16	TRBD2	TRBV7-9	TRBJ2-3	few	TGTGCCAGCAGCCCCGCCGGGGGGGACGCCACAGATACGCAGTATTTT	CASSPAGGDATDTQYF